This TCR beta chain is from a study of cytomegalovirus exposure and HLA in healthy donors. Study-wide findings and caveats: A prior analysis recorded that most TCR beta V segments were productive about 87% or about 30% of the time. As was reported, the classifier diagnosed cytomegalovirus status with high specificity and sensitivity. Later analysis suggested most CMV-associated TCR beta chains were HLA-restricted.

The CDR3 consists of 14 residues. CDR1 is SGHKS, CDR2 YYEKEE, per germline (reference sequence). V shed 0 bases, J shed 6 bases, and the junction held 3 bases outside the gene matches. Concerning this clone itself: Its antigen is not identified.

PCR was performed using 60 Vbeta and 13 Jbeta primers. Clones were read by immunoSEQ multiplex PCR, and TCRdb kept only the in-frame ones, dropping some. The repertoire holds roughly 260,000 clones, with roughly 86% as singletons. Donors sampled were nominally healthy, though unrecorded immune exposures were likely. The V gene is TRBV5-5, the J gene TRBJ2-7; the match to TRBD1 covers 10 bases. What was sequenced was PBMCs. The TCR comes from a woman aged 40 to 50 in good health and CMV-seropositive. The CDR3 DNA reads as TGTGCCAGCAGCTTGGACTGGGACAGGGGCGAGCAGTACTTC. As protein: CASSLDWDRGEQYF.